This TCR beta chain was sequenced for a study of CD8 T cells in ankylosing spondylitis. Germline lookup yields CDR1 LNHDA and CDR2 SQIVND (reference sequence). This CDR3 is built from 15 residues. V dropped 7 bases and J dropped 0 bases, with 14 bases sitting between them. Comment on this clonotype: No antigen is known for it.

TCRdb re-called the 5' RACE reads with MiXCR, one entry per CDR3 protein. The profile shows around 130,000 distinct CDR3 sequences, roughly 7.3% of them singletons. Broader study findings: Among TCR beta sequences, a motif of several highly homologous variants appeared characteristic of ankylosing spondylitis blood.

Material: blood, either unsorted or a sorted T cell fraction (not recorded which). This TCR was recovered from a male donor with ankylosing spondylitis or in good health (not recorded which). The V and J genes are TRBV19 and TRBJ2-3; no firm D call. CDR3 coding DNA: TGTGCCAGTACCCGAACCATGAGGAGCACAGATACGCAGTATTTT. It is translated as CASTRTMRSTDTQYF.